The 8 T cell receptor beta chains in this list originate from one sample, sequenced in a study of vaccination and CD4 T cells after COVID-19. Sequence data for DNA of cultured CD4+ T cells were generated by the Oncomine TCR Beta short-read assay. Each CDR3 protein gets one entry after TCRdb re-called the PCR reads with MiXCR. The repertoire consists of about 21,000 distinct CDR3 sequences, with 60% to 70% occurring once and the leading ten covering 7.8%. Treatment reported: roughly 10-day PBMC culture with coronavirus spike peptide pools or control peptides (ViraFEST assay). Their antigens remain unidentified. Sequenced material: CD4+ T cells from blood, cultured in vitro. The source of these receptors is a human donor who had recovered from COVID-19.

This chain connects TRBV2 to TRBJ1-5; D call uncertain. Germline V gene lookup returns CDR1 SNHLY and CDR2 FYNNEI. The CDR3 has 15 residues. V was trimmed by 1 base and J by 2 bases, leaving 9 bases between them. The CDR3 coding sequence is TGTGCCAGCAGTGAAGGCCAATCGGGCAATCAGCCCCAGCATTTT. This translates into CASSEGQSGNQPQHF.

The gene calls are TRBV6-2 or TRBV6-3 and TRBJ2-2; D is uncertain. Trimming stripped 6 bases from V and 1 base from J, with 6 bases between. From germline, CDR1 is MNHEY and CDR2 SVGEGT. This CDR3 has 13 amino acids. The CDR3 coding sequence is TGTGCCAGCAGACCCCAGAACACCGGGGAGCTGTTTTTT. Translation: CASRPQNTGELFF.

This clonotype was counted between two and nine times. The V gene is TRBV27, the J gene TRBJ1-3; D might be TRBD1 (6 bases). V lost 6 bases, J lost 4 bases, and 10 bases lay in between. The CDR3 has 13 amino acids. Germline V gene sequence: CDR1 MNHEY, CDR2 SMNVEV (reference sequence). The CDR3 is CASRQGNGNTIYF. CDR3 sequence (DNA): TGTGCCAGCAGGCAGGGGAACGGAAACACCATATATTTT.

By proportion, this clonotype is medium-sized (0.01 to 0.1%). This chain joins TRBV7-9 and TRBJ1-1, with D tentatively TRBD1 (6 bases). Trimming shortened V by 5 bases and J by 6 bases, and 16 bases separated the two germline ends. The length of the CDR3 is 14 residues. Germline V gives CDR1 SEHNR, CDR2 FQNEAQ (reference sequence). CDR3 DNA: TGTGCCAGCAGCCTGCGCGCGGGGGCAGCTGAAGCTTTCTTT. Protein: CASSLRAGAAEAFF.

The table lists this clonotype with a few counts. The chain has TRBV20-1 and TRBJ2-3, with D possibly TRBD2 on 5 matching bases. This CDR3 region has 17 residues. The germline V gene has CDR1 DFQATT and CDR2 SNEGSKA (reference sequence). The V and J ends lost 0 bases and 4 bases respectively, with 20 bases between them. CDR3 nucleotides: TGCAGTGCTAGAGATACTTCGGACTCTAACGCGGCAGATACGCAGTATTTT. Translated, it gives CSARDTSDSNAADTQYF.

This chain joins TRBV10-1 and TRBJ2-3; TRBD2 matches at 8 bases. Per germline, CDR1 WNHNN and CDR2 SYGVQD (reference sequence). This CDR3 region has 15 residues. The J segment lost 2 bases and the V segment lost 3 bases, leaving 4 bases of the junction unmatched. The CDR3 DNA reads as TGCGCCAGCAGTGAAGCGGGAGATGCCACAGATACGCAGTATTTT. This sequence encodes CASSEAGDATDTQYF.

The table lists this clonotype with a few counts. The V gene is TRBV20-1, the J gene TRBJ1-6; 10 positions match TRBD1. Trimming at V came to 0 bases and at J to 9 bases, leaving 8 bases not matched to a gene. The CDR3 covers 16 residues. Germline V CDR1 and CDR2: DFQATT, SNEGSKA (reference sequence). The chain's CDR3 is CSARDSDRGLPSPLHF. The DNA of the CDR3 is TGCAGTGCTAGAGACTCCGACAGGGGGCTTCCTTCACCCCTCCACTTT.

V and J are TRBV30 and TRBJ1-4, with TRBD1 matching 7 bases. Germline loops: CDR1 GTSNPN, CDR2 SVGIG (reference sequence). The CDR3 sequence is 13 residues long. Germline trimming cut 1 base from V and 8 bases from J; bases unmatched to any gene: 4. CDR3 DNA sequence: TGTGCCTGGAGTGGACAGGGTGGAGAAAAACTGTTTTTT. Translating it yields CAWSGQGGEKLFF.